Ten or more counts support the clone carrying this T cell receptor beta chain. The data are from a study of molecular identifiers for immune sequencing clone quantification. Trimming cost V 7 bases and J 3 bases, with 9 bases left between them. Germline V gene sequence: CDR1 LNHDA, CDR2 SQIVND (reference sequence). The CDR3 covers 12 residues. MiXCR was run by TCRdb on the PCR reads, yielding one entry per CDR3 protein. The table records some 89,000 distinct CDR3 sequences, roughly 26% of them present only once. Naive CD8 T cells were sorted as CD8+CD4-CCR7+CD45RA+. The sequenced sample consisted of naive CD8+ T cells from blood, with Jurkat cell RNA spiked in. Noted subset: FACS-sorted CD8+CD4-CCR7+CD45RA+ naive T cells. This clonotype was obtained from a human donor in good health. Some libraries in this study had Jurkat cell RNA spiked in. This rearrangement joins TRBV19 to TRBJ2-5; D unresolved. CDR3 in amino acids: CASISPEETQYF. DNA for the CDR3: TGTGCCAGTATAAGCCCCGAAGAGACCCAGTACTTC. The full variable domain, its missing parts supplied by reference TRBV19 and TRBJ2-5, is DGGITQSPKYLFRKEGQNVTLSCEQNLNHDAMYWYRQDPGQGLRLIYYSQIVNDFQKGDIAEGYSVSREKKESFPLTVTSAQKNPTAFYLCASISPEETQYFGPGTRLLVL.